This entry is about one T cell receptor beta chain. What it binds is not known. The sample is drawn from a study of metastatic and nonmetastatic thyroid tumors. Study-wide background: Repertoires from blood and tumor or nodule tissue of malignant and benign thyroid patients were compared. Findings and caveats of the study: According to reports, the diversity of TCR beta was significantly higher in malignant thyroid tumors than in benign nodules, and this held in both blood and tumor samples.

Authors' analysis steps: A classifier for distant metastasis in papillary thyroid cancer was constructed using CDR3 differences observed across clinicopathological groups. With MiXCR, TCRdb called clones anew from the PCR reads. The V and J calls shown here were made by TCRdb, not taken from the authors' results. The data hold about 15,000 clones, with about 29% observed a single time. Thyroid surgery was preceded by no treatment in any patient. Sequenced material: tumor tissue. The receptor was isolated from a male donor with papillary thyroid cancer or a benign thyroid nodule (not recorded which). Some clones in this sample may be carry-over from other donors' samples.

The chain's CDR3 is CASSLYGTSGSSTQYF. CDR3 bases: TGTGCCAGCAGTTTATATGGGACTAGCGGGAGCAGCACGCAGTATTTT. The genes are TRBV28 and TRBJ2-3; 14 nucleotides align to TRBD2. The CDR3 consists of 16 residues. Germline V CDR1 and CDR2: MDHEN, SYDVKM. V gave up 1 base and J gave up 9 bases; unmatched junction bases: 6. Drawing the rest from reference TRBV28 and TRBJ2-3, the complete variable domain is DVKVTQSSRYLVKRTGEKVFLECVQDMDHENMFWYRQDPGLGLRLIYFSYDVKMKEKGDIPEGYSVSREKKERFSLILESASTNQTSMYLCASSLYGTSGSSTQYFGPGTRLTVL.